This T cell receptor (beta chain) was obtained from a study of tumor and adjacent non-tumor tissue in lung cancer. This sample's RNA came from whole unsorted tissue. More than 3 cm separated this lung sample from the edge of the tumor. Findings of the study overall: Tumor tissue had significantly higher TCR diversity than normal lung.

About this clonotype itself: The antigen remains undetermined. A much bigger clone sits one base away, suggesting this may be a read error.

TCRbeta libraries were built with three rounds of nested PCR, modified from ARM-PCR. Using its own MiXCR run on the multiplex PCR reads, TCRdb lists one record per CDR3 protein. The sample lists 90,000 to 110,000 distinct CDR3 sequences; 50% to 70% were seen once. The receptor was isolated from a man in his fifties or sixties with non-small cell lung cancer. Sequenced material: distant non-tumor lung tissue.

The CDR3 is CTSSLQREAFF. The DNA of the CDR3 is TGTACCAGCAGTTTGCAGAGAGAAGCTTTCTTT. This rearrangement joins TRBV28 to TRBJ1-1; D is unclear. The CDR3 is 11 amino acids. Looked up from germline, CDR1 is MDHEN and CDR2 is SYDVKM.